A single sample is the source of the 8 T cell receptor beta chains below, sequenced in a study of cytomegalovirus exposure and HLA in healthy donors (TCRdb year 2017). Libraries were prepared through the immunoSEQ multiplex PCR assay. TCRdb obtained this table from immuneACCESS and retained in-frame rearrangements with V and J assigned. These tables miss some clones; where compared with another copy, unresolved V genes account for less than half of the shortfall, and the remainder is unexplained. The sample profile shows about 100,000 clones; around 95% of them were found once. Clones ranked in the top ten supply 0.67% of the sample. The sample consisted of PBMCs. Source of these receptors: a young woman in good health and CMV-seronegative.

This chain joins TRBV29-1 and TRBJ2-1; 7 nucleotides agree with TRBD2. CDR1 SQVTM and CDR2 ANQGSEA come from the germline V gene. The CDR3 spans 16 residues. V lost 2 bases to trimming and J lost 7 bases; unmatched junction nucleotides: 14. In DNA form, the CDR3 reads TGCAGCGTTGAAACGGCTAGCGGCGTTCAGGCGAATGAGCAGTTCTTC. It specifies CSVETASGVQANEQFF.

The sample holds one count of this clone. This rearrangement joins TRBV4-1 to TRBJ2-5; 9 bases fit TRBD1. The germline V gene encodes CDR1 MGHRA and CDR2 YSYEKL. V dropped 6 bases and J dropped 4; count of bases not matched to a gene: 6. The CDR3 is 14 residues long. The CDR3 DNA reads TGCGCCAGCAGGGCACGACAGGGGGGAGAGACCCAGTACTTC. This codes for CASRARQGGETQYF.

CDR3 DNA: TGTGCCAGCAGCTTAGTTACGGGAAGATCTGGAAACACCATATATTTT. This sequence encodes CASSLVTGRSGNTIYF. The rearrangement joins TRBV11-2 to TRBJ1-3; no clear D. CDR3 size: 16 residues. Trimming took off 1 base at V and 1 base at J, with 11 bases between the two ends. The V gene's germline CDR1 is SGHAT and CDR2 FQNNGV.

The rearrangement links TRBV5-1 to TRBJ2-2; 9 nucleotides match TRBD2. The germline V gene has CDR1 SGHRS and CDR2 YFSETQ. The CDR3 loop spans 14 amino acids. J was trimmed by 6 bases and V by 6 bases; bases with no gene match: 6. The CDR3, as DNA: TGCGCCAGCACAGCGGGGGGATTCGCCGGGGAGCTGTTTTTT. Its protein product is CASTAGGFAGELFF.

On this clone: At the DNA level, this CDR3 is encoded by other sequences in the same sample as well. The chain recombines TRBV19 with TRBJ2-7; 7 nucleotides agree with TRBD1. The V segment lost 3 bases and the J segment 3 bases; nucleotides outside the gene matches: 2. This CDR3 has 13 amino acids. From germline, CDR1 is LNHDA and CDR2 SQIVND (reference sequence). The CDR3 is CASSIRDSYEQYF. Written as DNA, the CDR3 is TGTGCCAGTAGTATCCGGGACAGCTACGAGCAGTACTTC. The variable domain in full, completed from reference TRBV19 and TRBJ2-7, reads DGGITQSPKYLFRKEGQNVTLSCEQNLNHDAMYWYRQDPGQGLRLIYYSQIVNDFQKGDIAEGYSVSREKKESFPLTVTSAQKNPTAFYLCASSIRDSYEQYFGPGTRLTVT.

The CDR3 bases are TGTGCCAGCAGCCTCCGGACTAGCGGGGGCCCCCGGGGCTCCTACAATGAGCAGTTCTTC. This gives the protein CASSLRTSGGPRGSYNEQFF. The J gene is TRBJ2-1, the V gene TRBV14; 13 bases line up with TRBD2. Germline CDR1 and CDR2: SGHDN and FVKESK. This CDR3 region has 20 residues. Trimming removed 4 bases from V and 0 bases from J; junction bases left unmatched: 12.

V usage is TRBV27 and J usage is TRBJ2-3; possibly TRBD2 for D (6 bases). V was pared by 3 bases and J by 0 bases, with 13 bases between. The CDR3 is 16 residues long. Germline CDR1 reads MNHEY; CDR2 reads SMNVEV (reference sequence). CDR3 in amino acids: CASSFSGGTSTDTQYF. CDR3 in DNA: TGTGCCAGCAGTTTTTCAGGCGGGACTAGCACAGATACGCAGTATTTT.

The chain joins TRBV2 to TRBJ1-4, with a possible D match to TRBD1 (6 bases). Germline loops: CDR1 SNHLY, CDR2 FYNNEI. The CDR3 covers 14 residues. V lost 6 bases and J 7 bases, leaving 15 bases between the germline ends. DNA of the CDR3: TGTGCCAGCAGAAATGTACAGGGCGGTGAAAAACTGTTTTTT. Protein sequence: CASRNVQGGEKLFF.